The clone carrying this T cell receptor beta chain was found a few times. No antigen is known for it. The data originate from a study of cytomegalovirus exposure and HLA in healthy donors. Findings and limits, study-wide: Information on immune exposure was restricted to one variable (CMV serostatus). In a later analysis, TCR beta V- and J-gene trimming was associated with a missense DCLRE1C variant.

The CDR3 contains 13 residues. The germline V gene encodes CDR1 SNHLY and CDR2 FYNNEI. Trimming removed 3 bases from V and 1 base from J, with 6 bases in between. PCR was performed using 60 Vbeta and 13 Jbeta primers. Method: immunoSEQ multiplex PCR; TCRdb's copy keeps in-frame clones and lacks some. Among 60,000 to 75,000 clones, 74% were seen once, and the ten largest hold roughly 10%. This clonotype was sampled from a woman aged 60-75 years in good health and CMV-seropositive. Material: PBMCs. The chain uses TRBV2 and TRBJ1-1; D is possibly TRBD1 (5 bases). In DNA, the CDR3 is TGTGCCAGCAGTGAGACAGCGAACACTGAAGCTTTCTTT. It encodes CASSETANTEAFF.